Listed here is a single TCR beta chain. Its antigen remains undetermined. The cohort comprised more than 550 healthy bone marrow donors. At the time of sampling, every cohort member was nominally healthy, though immune exposures that went unrecorded were likely present. The donor tested CMV seronegative and was one of the 352 seronegative cohort members. Every donor gave a peripheral blood sample, and the peripheral blood mononuclear cells from that sample were used for TCR beta sequencing. Genomic DNA extraction from the blood cell samples was performed with the Qiagen DNeasy Blood Extraction Kit. The record originates from a study of cytomegalovirus exposure and HLA in healthy donors (dated by TCRdb to about 2017). Describing the broader study: According to an earlier analysis of 450 to 650 of the donors, about 170 million T cells yielded 117 million unique TCR beta sequences and about 300 Gb of sequence data. An early release covering roughly 600 HLA-typed donors comprised approximately 300 gigabases of sequencing data and 65 million to 100 million unique TCR sequences. An earlier analysis of 587 of the donors applied high-throughput TCR beta sequencing to assess whether each TCR beta V gene segment acted as functional or pseudogenic. To predict cytomegalovirus infection status, the study combined high-throughput TCR immunosequencing, statistical association of individual TCRs with disease status, and machine learning. Donor age, sex, ethnicity and CMV serostatus were compiled together with the repertoire data. The study aimed to test whether cataloging public T cell receptors could reveal signatures of past pathogen exposure. Roughly 5 DR-DQ haplotypes were handled as single units for association and clustering because linkage in the cohort was strong. On average, approximately 250,000 unique TCR beta nucleotide sequences were sequenced per donor among fewer than 500 genotyped donors of the cohort, with roughly 18% of those sequences being non-productive. The study used immunosequencing to profile the T cell repertoires of some 600 subjects and linked those repertoires to cytomegalovirus serostatus. Of the roughly 400 genotyped donors, less than 85% were placed in the genetic ancestry cluster associated with self-reported Caucasian donors. The later analysis used no new phenotypic data to find candidate immune exposures, relying instead on TCR beta sequences and their occurrence across donors. A later analysis re-examined previously published TCR beta repertoires from more than 600 donors and added high-resolution HLA genotyping to investigate patterns of TCR occurrence. All discovery cohort repertoires had been generated on a single sequencing platform. HLA typing included class I and class II loci at four-digit resolution. The number of donors typed differed by locus, with roughly 620-640 for A, B, C, DRB1 and DQB1, 522 for DQA1, 600 to 610 for DPA1, and some 470 for DPB1. Genome-wide SNP genotypes for about three fifths of the roughly 670 donors were used in a later genetic analysis, which treated that subset as a discovery cohort. Besides the first cohort of roughly 660 subjects, a separate validation cohort made up of 120 or so different subjects was used. Summary of the overall study and its limitations: The authors suggested that the approach could potentially be generalized to other disease states and immunological phenotypes. A later analysis reported that several top co-occurrence clusters appeared linked to parvovirus B19, influenza, CMV and Epstein-Barr virus. About 15 rarely observed V segments, including chromosome 9 orphons, were excluded from the earlier analysis of approximately 500 of the donors because counts were too low. Most TCR sequences were observed very rarely across donors, whereas some public TCRs were present in many individuals. Because the 87-base-pair reads could not distinguish some IMGT-functional V segments, including TRBV6-2 and TRBV6-3, those segments were excluded. A later analysis found that most CMV-associated TCR beta chains appeared HLA-restricted, with HLA associations seemingly driven largely by CMV exposure. For the cohort, immune exposure information was limited to CMV serostatus. A later analysis found that TCR association rates varied across HLA loci, with DRB1 alleles showing the most associated TCRs and HLA-C alleles the fewest. When HLA alleles, especially DR and DQ, strongly co-occurred, attributing TCR associations to individual alleles was difficult. A cluster of highly shared sequence variants was judged likely to be a technical artifact of the sequencing pipeline. Broadly in line with IMGT annotations, most TCR beta V segments showed up in productive rearrangements about 90% or about 30% of the time in an earlier analysis of about 500 of the donors. In the study, approximately 160 TCR beta chains were listed as associated with cytomegalovirus. The classifier was reported to diagnose cytomegalovirus status with high specificity and sensitivity in both the original and validation cohorts. In a later genetic analysis, a missense DCLRE1C variant was associated with V-gene and J-gene trimming of TCR beta chains, and the association was replicated in an independent cohort. A further reported finding was that TCR beta sequences accurately predicted the HLA-A and HLA-B alleles for most subjects in the first cohort. Because HLA typing was missing for some donors at each locus, association tests included only the typed subset. In this cohort, only TCR beta chains were sequenced, and detectable features were limited by the absence of alpha or paired-chain data. Correlated functional status among segregating V segments might reflect linkage disequilibrium, but an unknown experimental factor could not be ruled out. According to a later genetic analysis, donors in an Asian-associated ancestry cluster had fewer N-insertions in productive TCRs than the approximately 650-donor mean. Three of the identified cytomegalovirus-associated TCR beta chains were confirmed in vitro to be specific for cytomegalovirus antigens. A later analysis found that HLA-associated TCR beta chains were more clonally expanded and had lower generation probabilities than equally common non-associated chains. A later analysis associated 16,951 TCR beta sequences with specific HLA alleles at a false discovery rate of 0.05. Presence/absence analyses assumed roughly uniform sequencing depth across donors, an assumption that may not hold.

V gives up 1 base and J gives up 5 bases, and the segment between their germline ends measures 6 bases. Including the terminal cysteine and phenylalanine, the CDR3 comprises 13 residues. CDR3 DNA is the only sequence kept; it has 39 bases, read in frame from the first base. CDR1 is given as SGHVS and CDR2 as FQNEAQ, both from the germline V gene. Libraries came from the immunoSEQ multiplex PCR assay. A mixture of 60 forward primers for TCR Vbeta segments and 13 reverse primers for TCR Jbeta segments was used in the multiplex PCR. The CDR3 region of rearranged TCR beta genes was amplified from genomic DNA by a multiplex PCR assay. Amplified TCR beta libraries were sequenced as 87-base-pair reads on the Illumina HiSeq System. Processing in the source paper ran as follows. A later analysis tallied around 87 million unique TCR beta chains across the 660 or so repertoires, and some 10 million of those chains were shared by two or more donors. A nearest-neighbor algorithm error-corrected the raw reads and collapsed the reads into unique sequences, merging closely related sequences to remove PCR and sequencing errors. V, D and J gene segments were assigned by aligning CDR3 sequences to IMGT reference sequences. For a sequence to be retained, a match of at least six nucleotides to both a V gene segment and a J gene segment was required. A rearrangement was called productive if the CDR3 had no stop codons and remained in frame with V and J, and every other rearrangement was called non-productive. CDR3 was defined by IMGT convention, running from the second conserved V-encoded cysteine to the conserved J-encoded phenylalanine. In an earlier analysis of 500 to 650 of the donors, sequences lacking an unambiguous match to a single V gene segment were excluded. An earlier analysis of several hundred of the donors called V segments functional above 56.7% productive rearrangements and segregating when the between-donor standard deviation exceeded 5%. To diagnose cytomegalovirus status from the catalog of TCR beta chain sequences, a statistical classification framework was built. In a later analysis, V and J genes were assigned by comparing TCR nucleotide sequences against IMGT/GENE-DB human TR gene sequences. The TCRdist pipeline was used in a later analysis to assign CDR3 sequences and most-parsimonious VDJ recombination scenarios. In a later analysis, every TCR beta chain was defined by the combination of its CDR3 amino acid sequence and its V-gene family, and reads without a unique V-gene family were dropped. As a way to deal with suspected cross-contamination and a sequencing artifact, a later analysis dropped over 550 nucleotide sequences that were highly shared and had low generation probability. In a later analysis, a clonal expansion index for each public chain was calculated from normalized within-repertoire ranks of inferred template counts. In a later analysis, generation probabilities were computed using a VDJ recombination model fitted to out-of-frame rearrangements, and the results were checked against IGoR. A later analysis scored TCR-TCR, TCR-HLA and TCR-CMV co-occurrence with hypergeometric tests, applying a repertoire-size bias correction to TCR pairs. To estimate false discovery rates, a later analysis permuted the HLA or CMV assignments 20 times. In a later analysis, co-occurring TCRs were grouped with DBSCAN, and TCRdist sequence similarity was added when clustering was performed within HLA-allele-positive subsets. For co-occurrence clustering, repertoires with fewer than 30,000 or more than 120,000 public chains were excluded, along with roughly 5 repertoires with anomalous nucleotide sharing. TCRdb stores this immuneACCESS table with in-frame sequences only. Part of the clones is absent; in the studies checked, under half of the shortfall reflects unresolved V genes, and no reason is known for the rest. The V and J calls and clone size are taken from that table; D and trimming were inferred from the DNA. The sample's clone listing holds 90,000 to 130,000 clones. The ten most abundant clones make up more than 3.5% of the sample.

The source of this sequence is a man aged 25-45 years in good health and CMV-seronegative. The rearranged chain carries TRBV7-8 and TRBJ2-1; the D gene cannot be named for sure. The sequencing sample was made of PBMCs. The CDR3 region has the sequence CASSLGQNNEQFF. The sequenced DNA: TGTGCCAGCAGCTTAGGACAAAACAATGAGCAGTTCTTC.